These 19 T cell receptor beta chains came from one sample sequenced in a study of T cells after yellow fever vaccination. TCRdb recomputed calls from the 5' RACE reads with MiXCR, one row per CDR3 protein. The sample includes 120,000 or so distinct CDR3 sequences, over 8% of them seen just once. The sequenced sample was CD8+ T cells sorted from PBMCs, obtained on the day of the yellow fever booster vaccination. All receptors derive from a young man who received the YFV17D yellow fever vaccine.

This clonotype has only a few counts. The chain combines TRBV7-2 with TRBJ2-1; 9 positions agree with TRBD1. V gave up 4 bases and J gave up 5 bases; unmatched junction bases: 9. This CDR3 has 16 residues. CDR1 is SGHTA, CDR2 FQGNSA, per germline. As DNA, the CDR3 is TGTGCCAGCAGCTCTGATGTGGGGACAGGGCACAATGAGCAGTTCTTC. It encodes CASSSDVGTGHNEQFF. Variable domain in full (rest from reference TRBV7-2 and TRBJ2-1): GAGVSQSPSNKVTEKGKDVELRCDPISGHTALYWYRQSLGQGLEFLIYFQGNSAPDKSGLPSDRFSAERTGGSVSTLTIQRTQQEDSAVYLCASSSDVGTGHNEQFFGPGTRLTVL.

The chain has TRBV27 and TRBJ1-6; no firm D call. CDR3 length: 12 amino acids. Trimming pared 6 bases from V and 6 bases from J, leaving 6 bases between. Germline values: CDR1 MNHEY, CDR2 SMNVEV (reference sequence). In nucleotides, the CDR3 is TGTGCCAGCAGCACGAGTAATTCACCCCTCCACTTT. This encodes CASSTSNSPLHF.

The gene calls are TRBV29-1 and TRBJ1-2, with D hard to call. In germline, CDR1 is SQVTM, CDR2 ANQGSEA. CDR3 length: 14 residues. V was shortened by 3 bases and J by 4 bases, with 15 bases between the two germline ends. CDR3 coding DNA: TGCAGCGTTGATCCTCTGCAGTATATCTATGGCTACACCTTC. As protein: CSVDPLQYIYGYTF.

This clonotype was detected only a few times. At one end the junction does not follow the germline gene, possibly because of a read error. This chain joins TRBV7-7 and TRBJ2-3; TRBD1 aligns across 9 bases. There are 15 residues in the CDR3. Germline V gene lookup returns CDR1 SSHAT and CDR2 FNYEAQ (reference sequence). DNA for the CDR3: TGTGCTAGCAGCTCGGGACAGGGCTATACAGATACGCAGTATTTT. This translates into CASSSGQGYTDTQYF.

At least ten counts were recorded for this clonotype. The chain couples TRBV29-1 to TRBJ2-2, with a tentative D call TRBD1 (6 bases). The CDR3 covers 15 residues. V lost 0 bases, J lost 3 bases, and 11 bases lay in between. Looked up from germline, CDR1 is SQVTM and CDR2 is ANQGSEA. Here the CDR3 reads CSVEDGDKHTGELFF. The CDR3 nucleotides read TGCAGCGTTGAAGATGGGGACAAGCACACCGGGGAGCTGTTTTTT.

In its sample, this clonotype was seen many times. The J gene is TRBJ2-3, the V gene TRBV29-1; D is perhaps TRBD2 (6 bases). The CDR3 totals 15 residues. The germline gives CDR1 SQVTM, CDR2 ANQGSEA. Trimming cost V 7 bases and J 6 bases, with 23 bases left between them. The CDR3 DNA sequence: TGCAGCGAGCGTTCCGTAGCGCCTGGGGGGGATACGCAGTATTTT. It yields the protein CSERSVAPGGDTQYF.

The chain recombines TRBV20-1 with TRBJ2-3; 8 positions match TRBD2. In germline, CDR1 is DFQATT, CDR2 SNEGSKA (reference sequence). The CDR3 is made up of 16 amino acids. J gave up 4 bases and V 5 bases, and 14 bases lay outside the gene matches. Written as DNA, the CDR3 is TGCAGTGCTCCGCTCGACGGGGGGGGCCCTCCAGATACGCAGTATTTT. It specifies CSAPLDGGGPPDTQYF.

The chain couples TRBV24-1 to TRBJ2-2, with D hard to call. The CDR3 has 13 amino acids. Trimming took off 8 bases at V and 5 bases at J, with 11 bases between the two ends. Germline V gene lookup returns CDR1 KGHDR and CDR2 SFDVKD. The chain's CDR3 is CATTVTFTGELFF. The CDR3 DNA reads TGTGCCACCACCGTAACATTTACCGGGGAGCTGTTTTTT.

The sample holds many counts of this clonotype. The rearrangement links TRBV29-1 to TRBJ2-1, with D unresolved. Germline loops: CDR1 SQVTM, CDR2 ANQGSEA. The CDR3 consists of 14 residues. V lost 0 bases, J lost 5 bases, and 11 bases lay in between. CDR3: CSVEDRWADNEQFF. The CDR3 DNA reads as TGCAGCGTTGAAGATCGTTGGGCCGACAATGAGCAGTTCTTC.

The table lists this clonotype with many counts. The chain has TRBV5-1 and TRBJ2-3; D is undetermined. Germline V gene sequence: CDR1 SGHRS, CDR2 YFSETQ. CDR3 length equals 16 residues. Trimming cost V 5 bases and J 2 bases, with 18 bases left between them. CDR3 sequence: CASSLRHPPTTDTQYF. DNA for the CDR3: TGCGCCAGCAGTTTACGACACCCACCCACCACAGATACGCAGTATTTT.

The chain carries TRBV6-2 or TRBV6-3 and TRBJ2-2, with 8 bases aligning to TRBD1. This CDR3 comprises 15 residues. Germline V gives CDR1 MNHEY, CDR2 SVGEGT. The V and J ends lost 4 bases and 3 bases, in that order; junction bases with no gene match: 4. CDR3 in amino acids: CASSSYRGYTGELFF. CDR3 bases: TGTGCCAGCAGTTCCTACAGGGGGTACACCGGGGAGCTGTTTTTT.

The J gene is TRBJ1-1, the V gene TRBV10-2; D is ambiguous. Germline V gene sequence: CDR1 WSHSY, CDR2 SAAADI. V was cut by 7 bases and J by 4 bases, with 10 bases left in between. The CDR3 consists of 12 residues. The CDR3 nucleotides are TGCGCCAGCAAGACGGTGGGCACTGAAGCTTTCTTT. Translating it yields CASKTVGTEAFF.

The chain combines TRBV5-1 with TRBJ1-1; D is uncertain. Germline V gives CDR1 SGHRS, CDR2 YFSETQ. V lost 0 bases and J lost 1, with 4 bases in between. The CDR3 totals 13 residues. CDR3 sequence: CASSLVWNTEAFF. The CDR3 nucleotides read TGCGCCAGCAGCTTGGTGTGGAACACTGAAGCTTTCTTT. Looking up the rest from reference TRBV5-1 and TRBJ1-1 gives the full variable domain: KAGVTQTPRYLIKTRGQQVTLSCSPISGHRSVSWYQQTPGQGLQFLFEYFSETQRNKGNFPGRFSGRQFSNSRSEMNVSTLELGDSALYLCASSLVWNTEAFFGQGTRLTVV.

The table lists this clonotype with a few counts. The CDR3 region is CASSPRRGFRYEQYF. The CDR3, as DNA: TGTGCCAGCAGTCCCCGCCGGGGTTTCCGCTACGAGCAGTACTTC. The chain uses TRBV5-5 and TRBJ2-7; possibly TRBD2 for D (5 bases). Germline V gene lookup returns CDR1 SGHKS and CDR2 YYEKEE (reference sequence). Trimming left V 5 bases short and J 3 bases short, with 18 bases between. This CDR3 has 15 residues.

This clonotype was seen ten or more times. The rearrangement links TRBV7-9 to TRBJ2-2; D is unresolved. CDR3 length: 13 residues. Trimming pared 2 bases from V and 0 bases from J, leaving 1 base between. Germline V gene data show CDR1 as SEHNR and CDR2 as FQNEAQ (reference sequence). The CDR3 DNA sequence: TGTGCCAGCAGCTTAACGAACACCGGGGAGCTGTTTTTT. Translation gives CASSLTNTGELFF.

This clonotype was counted many times. The chain carries TRBV4-1 and TRBJ2-7; 8 nucleotides agree with TRBD2. This CDR3 has 15 amino acids. CDR1 is MGHRA, CDR2 YSYEKL, per germline. Trimming took 0 bases from V and 2 from J; bases not matched to a gene: 3. CDR3 sequence: CASSQESGGAYEQYF. The CDR3 DNA follows: TGCGCCAGCAGCCAAGAGAGCGGGGGTGCCTACGAGCAGTACTTC.

This clonotype was detected ten times or more. The junction shows a germline mismatch at one end, possibly a read error. The chain uses TRBV7-7 and TRBJ1-3, with TRBD1 matching over 8 bases. Germline CDR1 and CDR2: SSHAT and FNYEAQ (reference sequence). The CDR3 is made up of 15 amino acids. DNA for the CDR3: TGTGCTAGCAGCTTAGGACAGGGTGCCGGAAACACCATATATTTT. This codes for CASSLGQGAGNTIYF.

V is TRBV5-1 and J is TRBJ2-7; 9 positions match TRBD2. This CDR3 contains 17 residues. Trimming at V came to 4 bases and at J to 4 bases, leaving 15 bases not matched to a gene. The V gene's germline CDR1 is SGHRS and CDR2 YFSETQ. The CDR3 DNA reads as TGCGCCAGCAGCCCGGATCCCCAAGCGGGGGGCGCTTACGAGCAGTACTTC. This codes for CASSPDPQAGGAYEQYF.

The chain has TRBV4-3 and TRBJ2-2; 7 bases map to TRBD1. V lost 2 bases and J lost 7; bases outside the gene matches: 13. This CDR3 is 17 amino acids long. The germline gives CDR1 LGHNA, CDR2 YSLEER. DNA of the CDR3: TGCGCCAGCAGCCAAATAATTGGGACAGTTGGAGACGGGGAGCTGTTTTTT. Its protein product is CASSQIIGTVGDGELFF.